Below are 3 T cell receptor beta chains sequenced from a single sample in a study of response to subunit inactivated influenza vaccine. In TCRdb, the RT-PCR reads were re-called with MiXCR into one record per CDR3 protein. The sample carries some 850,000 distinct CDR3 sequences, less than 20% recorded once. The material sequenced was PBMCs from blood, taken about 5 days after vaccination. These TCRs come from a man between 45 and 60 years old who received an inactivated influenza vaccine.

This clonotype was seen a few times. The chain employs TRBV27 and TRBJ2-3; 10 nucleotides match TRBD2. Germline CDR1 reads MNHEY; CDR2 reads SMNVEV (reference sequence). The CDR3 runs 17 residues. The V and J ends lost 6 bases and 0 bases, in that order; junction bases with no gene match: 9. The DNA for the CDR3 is TGTGCCAGCAGCTCCCTCGGACTAGCGGCTAGCACAGATACGCAGTATTTT. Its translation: CASSSLGLAASTDTQYF.

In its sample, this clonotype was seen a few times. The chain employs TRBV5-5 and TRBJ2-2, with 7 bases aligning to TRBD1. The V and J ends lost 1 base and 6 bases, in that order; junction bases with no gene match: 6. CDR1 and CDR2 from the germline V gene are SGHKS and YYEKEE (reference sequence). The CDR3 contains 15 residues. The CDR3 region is CASSLMTGLPGELFF. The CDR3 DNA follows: TGTGCCAGCAGCTTGATGACAGGGTTGCCCGGGGAGCTGTTTTTT.

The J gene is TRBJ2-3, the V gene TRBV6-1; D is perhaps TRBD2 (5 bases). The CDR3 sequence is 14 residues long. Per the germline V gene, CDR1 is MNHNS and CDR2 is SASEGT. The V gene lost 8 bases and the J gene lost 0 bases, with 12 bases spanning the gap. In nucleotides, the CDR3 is TGTGCCAGCGGATATAGCGTTAGCACAGATACGCAGTATTTT. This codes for CASGYSVSTDTQYF.